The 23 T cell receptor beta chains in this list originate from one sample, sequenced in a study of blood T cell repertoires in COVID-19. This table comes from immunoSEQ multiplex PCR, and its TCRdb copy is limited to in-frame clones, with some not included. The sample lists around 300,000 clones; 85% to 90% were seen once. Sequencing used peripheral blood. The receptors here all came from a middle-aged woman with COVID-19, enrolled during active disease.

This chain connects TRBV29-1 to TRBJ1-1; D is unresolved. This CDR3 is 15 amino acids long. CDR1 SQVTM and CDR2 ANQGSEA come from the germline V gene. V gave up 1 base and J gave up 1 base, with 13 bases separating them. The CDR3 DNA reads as TGCAGCGTTGAAGGAACAGAGGGCTGGAACACTGAAGCTTTCTTT. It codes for CSVEGTEGWNTEAFF.

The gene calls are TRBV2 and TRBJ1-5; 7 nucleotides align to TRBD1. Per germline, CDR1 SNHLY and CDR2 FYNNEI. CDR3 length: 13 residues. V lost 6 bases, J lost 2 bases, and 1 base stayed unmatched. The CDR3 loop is CASRGTGNQPQHF. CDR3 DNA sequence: TGTGCCAGCAGGGGGACAGGCAATCAGCCCCAGCATTTT.

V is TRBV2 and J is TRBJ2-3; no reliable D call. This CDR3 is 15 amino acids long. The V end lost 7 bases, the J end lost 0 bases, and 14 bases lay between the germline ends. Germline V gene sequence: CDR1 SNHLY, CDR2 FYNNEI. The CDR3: CASKVRPGSTDTQYF. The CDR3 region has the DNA TGTGCCAGCAAAGTGAGGCCCGGTAGCACAGATACGCAGTATTTT.

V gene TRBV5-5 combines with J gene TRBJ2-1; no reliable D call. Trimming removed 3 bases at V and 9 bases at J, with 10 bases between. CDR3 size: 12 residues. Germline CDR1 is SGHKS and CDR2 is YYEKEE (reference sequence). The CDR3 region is CASSSINVEQFF. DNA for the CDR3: TGTGCCAGCAGCTCTATTAACGTTGAGCAGTTCTTC.

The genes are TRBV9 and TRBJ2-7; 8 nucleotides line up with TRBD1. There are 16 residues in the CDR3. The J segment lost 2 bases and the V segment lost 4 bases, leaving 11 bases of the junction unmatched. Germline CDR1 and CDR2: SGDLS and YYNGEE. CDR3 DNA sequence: TGTGCCAGCAGCCCAATGCCGGACAGGGTCACCTACGAGCAGTACTTC. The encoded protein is CASSPMPDRVTYEQYF.

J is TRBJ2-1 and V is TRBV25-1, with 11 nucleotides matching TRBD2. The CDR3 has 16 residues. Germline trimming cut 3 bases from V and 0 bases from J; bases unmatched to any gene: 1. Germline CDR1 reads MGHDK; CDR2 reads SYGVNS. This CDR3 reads CASSDSGRVSYNEQFF. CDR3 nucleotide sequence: TGTGCCAGCAGTGATAGCGGGAGGGTCTCCTACAATGAGCAGTTCTTC.

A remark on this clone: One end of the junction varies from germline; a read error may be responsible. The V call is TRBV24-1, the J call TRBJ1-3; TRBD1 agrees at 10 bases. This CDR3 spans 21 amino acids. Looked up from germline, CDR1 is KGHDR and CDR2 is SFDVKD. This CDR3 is CATSDDYTRGQGVFSGNTIYF. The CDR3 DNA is TGTGCCACGAGTGATGACTACACGAGAGGACAGGGGGTGTTCTCTGGAAACACCATATATTTT.

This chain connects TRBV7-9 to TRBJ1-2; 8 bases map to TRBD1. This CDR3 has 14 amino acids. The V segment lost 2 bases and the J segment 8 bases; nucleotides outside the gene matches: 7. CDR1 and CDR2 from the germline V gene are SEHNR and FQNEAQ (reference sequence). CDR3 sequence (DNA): TGTGCCAGCAGCTTACCCTTGGACAGGGACGGCTACACCTTC. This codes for CASSLPLDRDGYTF.

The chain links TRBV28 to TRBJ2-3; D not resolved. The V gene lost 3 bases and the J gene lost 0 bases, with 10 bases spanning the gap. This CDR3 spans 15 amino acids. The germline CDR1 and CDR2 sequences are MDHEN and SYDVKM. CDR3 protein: CASSFFSGSTDTQYF. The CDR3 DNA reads TGTGCCAGCAGTTTTTTTTCGGGTAGCACAGATACGCAGTATTTT.

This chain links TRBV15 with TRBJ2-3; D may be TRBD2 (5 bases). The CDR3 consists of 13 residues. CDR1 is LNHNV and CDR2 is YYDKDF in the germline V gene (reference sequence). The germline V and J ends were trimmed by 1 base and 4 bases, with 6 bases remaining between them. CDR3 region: CATSRGGADTQYF. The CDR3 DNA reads TGTGCCACCAGCAGAGGGGGAGCAGATACGCAGTATTTT. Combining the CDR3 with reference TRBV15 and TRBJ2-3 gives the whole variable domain DAMVIQNPRYQVTQFGKPVTLSCSQTLNHNVMYWYQQKSSQAPKLLFHYYDKDFNNEADTPDNFQSRRPNTSFCFLDIRSPGLGDTAMYLCATSRGGADTQYFGPGTRLTVL.

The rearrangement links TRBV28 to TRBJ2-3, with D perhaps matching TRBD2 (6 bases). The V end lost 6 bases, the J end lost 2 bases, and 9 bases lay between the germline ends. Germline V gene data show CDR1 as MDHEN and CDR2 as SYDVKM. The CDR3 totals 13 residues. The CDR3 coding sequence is TGTGCCAGCAGAGGCGGGACCACAGATACGCAGTATTTT. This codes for CASRGGTTDTQYF.

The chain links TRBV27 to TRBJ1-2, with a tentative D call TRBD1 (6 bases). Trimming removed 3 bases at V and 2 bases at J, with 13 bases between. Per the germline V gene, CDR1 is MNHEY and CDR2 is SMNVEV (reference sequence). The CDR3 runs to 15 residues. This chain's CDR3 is CASSFGGGPNYGYTF. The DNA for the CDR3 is TGTGCCAGCAGTTTTGGGGGGGGGCCCAACTATGGCTACACCTTC.

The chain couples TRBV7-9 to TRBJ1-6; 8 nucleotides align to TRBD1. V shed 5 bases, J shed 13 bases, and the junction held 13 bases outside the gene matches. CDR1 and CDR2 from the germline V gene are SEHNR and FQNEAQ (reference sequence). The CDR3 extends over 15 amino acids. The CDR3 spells CASSRADRGIIPLHF. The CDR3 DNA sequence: TGTGCCAGCAGCCGAGCCGACAGGGGAATTATCCCCCTCCACTTT.

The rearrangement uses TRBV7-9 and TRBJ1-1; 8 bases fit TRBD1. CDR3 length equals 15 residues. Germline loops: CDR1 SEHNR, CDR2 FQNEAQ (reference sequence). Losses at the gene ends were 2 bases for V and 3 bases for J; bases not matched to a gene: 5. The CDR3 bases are TGTGCCAGCAGCTTACAGGGGGCAGGCGACACTGAAGCTTTCTTT. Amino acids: CASSLQGAGDTEAFF.

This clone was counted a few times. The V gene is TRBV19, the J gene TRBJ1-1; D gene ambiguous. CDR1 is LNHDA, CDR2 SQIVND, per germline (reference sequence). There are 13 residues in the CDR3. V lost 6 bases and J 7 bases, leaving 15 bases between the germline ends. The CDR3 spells CASSLIQQVEAFF. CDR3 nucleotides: TGTGCCAGTAGCTTGATTCAGCAGGTTGAAGCTTTCTTT.

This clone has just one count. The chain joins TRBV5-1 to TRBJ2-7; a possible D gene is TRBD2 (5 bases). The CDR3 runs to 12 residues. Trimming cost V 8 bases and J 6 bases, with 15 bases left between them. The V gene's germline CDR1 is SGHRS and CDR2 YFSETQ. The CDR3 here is CASRRDLAEQYF. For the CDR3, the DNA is TGCGCCAGTCGCCGGGATCTTGCCGAGCAGTACTTC.

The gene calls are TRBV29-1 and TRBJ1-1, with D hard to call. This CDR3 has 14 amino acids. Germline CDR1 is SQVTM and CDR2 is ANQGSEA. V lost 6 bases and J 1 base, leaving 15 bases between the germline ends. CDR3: CSVSAVVGNTEAFF. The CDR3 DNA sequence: TGCAGCGTAAGCGCCGTTGTGGGGAACACTGAAGCTTTCTTT.

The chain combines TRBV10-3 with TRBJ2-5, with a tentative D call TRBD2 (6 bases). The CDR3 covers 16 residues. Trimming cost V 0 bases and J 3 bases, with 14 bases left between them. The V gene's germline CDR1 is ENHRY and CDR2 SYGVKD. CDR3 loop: CAISESPSAAEETQYF. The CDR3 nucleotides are TGTGCCATCAGTGAGTCGCCTAGCGCGGCCGAAGAGACCCAGTACTTC.

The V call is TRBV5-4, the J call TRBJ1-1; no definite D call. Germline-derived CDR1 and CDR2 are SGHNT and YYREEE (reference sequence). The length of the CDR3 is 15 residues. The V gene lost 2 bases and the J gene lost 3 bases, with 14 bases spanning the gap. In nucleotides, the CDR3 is TGTGCCAGCAGCTTATTACGGGAATTCGACACTGAAGCTTTCTTT. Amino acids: CASSLLREFDTEAFF.

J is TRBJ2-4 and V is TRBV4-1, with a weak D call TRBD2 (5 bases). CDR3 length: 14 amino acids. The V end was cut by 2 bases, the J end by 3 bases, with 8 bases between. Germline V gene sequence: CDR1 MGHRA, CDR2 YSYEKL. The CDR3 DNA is TGCGCCAGCAGCCAAAGCGGTTTCAAAAACATTCAGTACTTC. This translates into CASSQSGFKNIQYF.

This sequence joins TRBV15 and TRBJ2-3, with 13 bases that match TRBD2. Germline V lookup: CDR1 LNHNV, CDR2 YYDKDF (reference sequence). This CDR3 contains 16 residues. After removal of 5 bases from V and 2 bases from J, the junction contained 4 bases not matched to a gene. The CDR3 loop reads CATSQGTSGVTDTQYF. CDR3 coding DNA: TGTGCCACCAGCCAGGGGACTAGCGGGGTCACAGATACGCAGTATTTT.

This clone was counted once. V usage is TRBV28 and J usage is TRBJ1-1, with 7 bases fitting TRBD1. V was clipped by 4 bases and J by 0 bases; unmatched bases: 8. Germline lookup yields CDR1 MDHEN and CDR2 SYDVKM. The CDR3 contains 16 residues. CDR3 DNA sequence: TGTGCCAGCAGTTGGGATCGACAGGGATTGAACACTGAAGCTTTCTTT. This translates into CASSWDRQGLNTEAFF.

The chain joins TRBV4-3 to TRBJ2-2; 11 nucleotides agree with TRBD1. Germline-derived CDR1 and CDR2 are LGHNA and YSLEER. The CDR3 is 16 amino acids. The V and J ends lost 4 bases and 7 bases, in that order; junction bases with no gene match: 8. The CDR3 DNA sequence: TGCGCCAGCAGCCTCGGGACAGGGGGATCACTCGGGGAGCTGTTTTTT. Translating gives CASSLGTGGSLGELFF.